This entry is about one T cell receptor (beta chain). The target antigen is unknown. Germline lookup yields CDR1 SGHAT and CDR2 FQNNGV. The CDR3 has 12 amino acids. The V end lost 0 bases, the J end lost 6 bases, and 4 bases lay between the germline ends. TCRdb's copy holds only in-frame clones and misses some; the assay was immunoSEQ multiplex PCR. There are roughly 2.5 million clones in the sample; around 90% occur only once, and 0.14% lies in the top ten. This record comes from a study of shared clonotypes between healthy human individuals. The study's findings and limits: The study found about 5% of naive CD4 clonotypes shared across a few donors.

This clonotype was sampled from a young man in good health. The rearrangement links TRBV11-2 to TRBJ2-3; D not resolved. The sample taken for sequencing was naive CD4+ T cells sorted from blood. Documented subset: CD45RA+ positively selected. CDR3 DNA: TGTGCCAGCAGCTTAGATGCGGATACGCAGTATTTT. Translated: CASSLDADTQYF.